This T cell receptor beta chain comes out of a study of blood T cell repertoires in COVID-19. Authors' processing steps: Reference gene primer amplification yielded estimated nucleated cell counts. TCRdb's table, derived via immunoSEQ multiplex PCR, lists solely in-frame clones and lacks some. For V, J and clone size, that table is used; D and trimming come from the DNA. The repertoire holds roughly 300,000 clones, with about nine tenths as singletons. Recruits, aged roughly 18 to 90 years, lived in 24 US areas. In assigning cohorts, the study relied on participant-reported clinical history. Germline V gene lookup returns CDR1 ENHRY and CDR2 SYGVKD. V shed 6 bases and J shed 5 bases, with 8 bases lying between them. This CDR3 spans 12 amino acids.

The V call is TRBV10-3, the J call TRBJ1-5; D unresolved. The origin of this receptor is a woman aged 25 to 45 who had recovered from COVID-19. What was sequenced was PBMCs or T cells enriched from blood (not recorded which). The CDR3 DNA reads TGTGCCATCAGAAGCGGCGATCAGCCCCAGCATTTT. Translated: CAIRSGDQPQHF.